This T cell receptor (beta chain) was retrieved from a study of spatial heterogeneity in lung cancer. In TCRdb, the 5' RACE reads were re-called with MiXCR into one record per CDR3 protein. The repertoire has about 7,200 distinct CDR3 sequences, over 8.5% of them found once; the top ten carry over 9.5%. This CDR3 has 13 residues. Germline CDR1 reads MNHNS; CDR2 reads SASEGT. V shed 5 bases and J shed 0 bases, with 7 bases lying between them. As for time point: sample taken at primary tumor resection. Patients with untreated early-stage non-small cell lung cancer, numbering approximately 70, were the donors. Researchers sequenced whole RNA taken from tumor, nontumor lung or frozen PBMC without sorting. In its sample, this clonotype was seen a few times. Its antigen is not identified. General observations from the study: The study found that expanded intratumoral alpha and beta TCR counts tracked tumor mutation counts.

The sequences come from lung tumor tissue, collected at surgery. The sequence was collected from a female donor with early-stage non-small cell lung cancer. The rearrangement links TRBV6-1 to TRBJ1-1, with D maybe TRBD1 (5 bases). CDR3 coding DNA: TGTGCCAGCAGTAGACAGTTGAACACTGAAGCTTTCTTT. Protein sequence: CASSRQLNTEAFF.